The sequence of this T cell receptor (beta chain) was determined in a study of PD-L1 blockade in urothelial cancer. Study-level information: Most patients, about 90% of the roughly 29, were males with bladder-origin cancer.

V gave up 4 bases and J gave up 8 bases, with 17 bases separating them. The CDR3 covers 15 residues. The germline V gene encodes CDR1 SGHTA and CDR2 FQGNSA. This clone has only one observation. Some clones are missing from TCRdb's copy, which holds only in-frame ones; the method was immunoSEQ multiplex PCR. Here the sample spans tens of thousands of clones, about 90% being singletons. As for time point: pretreatment peripheral blood. Patients yielded 1 to 8 samples each, pretreatment and on-treatment. V and J are TRBV7-2 and TRBJ1-4, with D perhaps TRBD1 (6 bases). Sequenced here: PBMCs, sampled around atezolizumab (anti-PD-L1) treatment. This TCR was recovered from a man aged 55 to 69 with urothelial cancer. CDR3 amino acids: CASSSRDARGEKLFF. In DNA form, the CDR3 reads TGTGCCAGCAGCTCCCGGGACGCGAGGGGGGAAAAACTGTTTTTT. The variable domain in full, with the rest retrieved from reference TRBV7-2 and TRBJ1-4, is GAGVSQSPSNKVTEKGKDVELRCDPISGHTALYWYRQSLGQGLEFLIYFQGNSAPDKSGLPSDRFSAERTGGSVSTLTIQRTQQEDSAVYLCASSSRDARGEKLFFGSGTQLSVL.